Each of the 21 T cell receptor beta chains below was sequenced from the same sample in a study of blood T cell repertoires in COVID-19. The protocol was immunoSEQ multiplex PCR, while the TCRdb copy is restricted to in-frame clones and leaves out a portion. In the table there are 200,000 to 250,000 clones, around 90% of which are singletons. Material: peripheral blood. These TCRs come from a man between 60 and 75 years old who had recovered from COVID-19.

The chain joins TRBV5-1 to TRBJ2-2; D not certain. Trimming took off 4 bases at V and 14 bases at J, with 12 bases between the two ends. The length of the CDR3 is 11 residues. Per the germline V gene, CDR1 is SGHRS and CDR2 is YFSETQ. CDR3 nucleotide sequence: TGCGCCAGCAGCCTGTACGGAGCCCTGTTTTTT. Residues: CASSLYGALFF.

The rearrangement links TRBV11-2 to TRBJ2-5; TRBD2 agrees at 9 bases. Germline V gene lookup returns CDR1 SGHAT and CDR2 FQNNGV. With 2 bases clipped from V and 5 bases from J, the junction kept 9 bases outside the gene matches. The CDR3 loop spans 16 amino acids. CDR3 nucleotides: TGTGCCAGCAGCTTAAGAGCGGGAGGCCCTGGGGAGACCCAGTACTTC. This gives the protein CASSLRAGGPGETQYF. The entire variable domain, with the rest obtained from reference TRBV11-2 and TRBJ2-5, is as follows: EAGVAQSPRYKIIEKRQSVAFWCNPISGHATLYWYQQILGQGPKLLIQFQNNGVVDDSQLPKDRFSAERLKGVDSTLKIQPAKLEDSAVYLCASSLRAGGPGETQYFGPGTRLLVL.

V and J are TRBV3-1 (or the pseudogene TRBV3-2) and TRBJ1-4; weak D call: TRBD1 (6 bases). The CDR3 runs 14 residues. Trimming left V 4 bases short and J 4 bases short, with 10 bases between. The germline V gene encodes CDR1 LGHDT and CDR2 YNNKEL (reference sequence). For the CDR3, the DNA is TGTGCCAGCAGCCGGGACACGGGTAATGAAAAACTGTTTTTT. It translates to CASSRDTGNEKLFF.

This clone was detected only once. The V call is TRBV29-1, the J call TRBJ2-1; 11 positions match TRBD2. The trim removed 3 bases at V and 9 bases at J, leaving 7 bases unmatched. The CDR3 has 14 amino acids. The germline V gene encodes CDR1 SQVTM and CDR2 ANQGSEA. The CDR3 region has the DNA TGCAGCGTTGATTGGGGGACTAGCGGTCGTGAGCAGTTCTTC. Residues: CSVDWGTSGREQFF.

The V call is TRBV7-8, the J call TRBJ2-5; 16 nucleotides agree with TRBD2. The V gene end was trimmed by 4 bases and the J gene end by 6 bases; junction bases not matched to a gene: 5. The CDR3 covers 16 residues. CDR1 SGHVS and CDR2 FQNEAQ come from the germline V gene. The DNA of the CDR3 is TGTGCCAGCAGCTCCGGGACTAGCGGGGGGGCACAGACCCAGTACTTC. Its translation: CASSSGTSGGAQTQYF.

In this sample, this clone is medium-sized. The rearrangement links TRBV4-3 to TRBJ2-7; D remains ambiguous. The ends were cut back, 0 bases at V and 4 bases at J, with 10 bases in the middle. The CDR3 totals 14 residues. CDR1 LGHNA and CDR2 YSLEER come from the germline V gene. CDR3 sequence (DNA): TGCGCCAGCAGCCAAGAGGTCGTCAGATACGAGCAGTACTTC. Protein sequence: CASSQEVVRYEQYF.

The chain uses TRBV11-2 and TRBJ2-1, with D perhaps TRBD1 (6 bases). Germline V gene data show CDR1 as SGHAT and CDR2 as FQNNGV. With 0 bases removed from V and 7 bases from J, the gap between germline ends came to 16 bases. The CDR3 runs 16 residues. The chain's CDR3 is CASSLDRRLGANEQFF. For the CDR3, the DNA is TGTGCCAGCAGCTTAGACCGACGATTGGGGGCAAATGAGCAGTTCTTC.

The genes are TRBV18 and TRBJ2-7, with 11 positions matching TRBD2. The CDR3 is 15 residues long. V lost 3 bases to trimming and J lost 5 bases; unmatched junction nucleotides: 6. Germline V lookup: CDR1 KGHSH, CDR2 LQKENI. CDR3 residues: CASSPVAGGPHEQYF. In DNA form, the CDR3 reads TGTGCCAGCTCACCGGTAGCGGGAGGGCCCCACGAGCAGTACTTC.

The chain links TRBV19 to TRBJ2-3, with D maybe TRBD1 (5 bases). CDR3 length: 14 residues. Trimming stripped 4 bases from V and 7 bases from J, with 15 bases between. Germline CDR1 LNHDA, CDR2 SQIVND (reference sequence). Here the CDR3 reads CASSKRPDRNTQYF. CDR3 in DNA: TGTGCCAGTAGTAAAAGGCCCGACAGAAATACGCAGTATTTT.

This clone was counted a few times. This chain's CDR3 is CASSPVGYGYTF. CDR3 bases: TGTGCCAGCAGCCCGGTCGGCTATGGCTACACCTTC. The chain carries TRBV7-9 and TRBJ1-2, with no clear D. The CDR3 contains 12 residues. The V gene lost 5 bases and the J gene lost 4 bases, with 8 bases spanning the gap. Per the germline V gene, CDR1 is SEHNR and CDR2 is FQNEAQ (reference sequence).

This chain uses TRBV2 with TRBJ2-3; the D is unclear. This CDR3 is built from 16 residues. V lost 0 bases to trimming and J lost 4 bases, with 14 bases between them. CDR1 SNHLY and CDR2 FYNNEI come from the germline V gene. CDR3 sequence (DNA): TGTGCCAGCAGTGAAGCTTTGAGCAGGCCGGCAGATACGCAGTATTTT. Translation gives CASSEALSRPADTQYF.

The chain is built from TRBV7-3 and TRBJ2-7, with D unclear. The ends were cut back, 2 bases at V and 2 bases at J, with 13 bases in the middle. CDR3 length: 15 amino acids. The germline CDR1 and CDR2 sequences are SGHTA and FQGTGA. The CDR3: CASSLSPGFAYEQYF. CDR3 DNA: TGTGCCAGCAGCTTATCGCCGGGTTTCGCCTACGAGCAGTACTTC.

This chain connects TRBV5-1 to TRBJ2-1, with 14 nucleotides matching TRBD2. The V segment lost 4 bases and the J segment 5 bases; nucleotides outside the gene matches: 14. This CDR3 has 19 amino acids. CDR1 is SGHRS, CDR2 YFSETQ, per germline. The CDR3 region is CASSPQPGTSGGEHNEQFF. As DNA, the CDR3 is TGCGCCAGCAGCCCCCAGCCCGGGACTAGCGGGGGTGAGCACAATGAGCAGTTCTTC.

The V and J genes are TRBV2 and TRBJ2-2, with 7 bases matching TRBD1. V dropped 4 bases and J dropped 3; count of bases not matched to a gene: 5. The CDR3 has 15 residues. The germline V gene encodes CDR1 SNHLY and CDR2 FYNNEI. CDR3 protein: CASSVTGLDTGELFF. The CDR3, as DNA: TGTGCCAGCAGTGTGACAGGGCTCGACACCGGGGAGCTGTTTTTT.

The chain is built from TRBV20-1 and TRBJ1-4; the match to TRBD1 covers 8 bases. The CDR3 runs 14 residues. Germline CDR1 and CDR2: DFQATT and SNEGSKA (reference sequence). The V gene end was trimmed by 3 bases and the J gene end by 8 bases; junction bases not matched to a gene: 8. CDR3: CSASPGQVREKLFF. The CDR3 DNA reads TGCAGTGCTAGTCCGGGACAGGTCAGGGAAAAACTGTTTTTT.

In this sample, this clone turned up a few times. V gene TRBV7-6 combines with J gene TRBJ1-2, with 9 bases fitting TRBD1. The CDR3 runs to 16 residues. Per germline, CDR1 SGHVS and CDR2 FNYEAQ. J lost 4 bases, V lost 5 bases, and 11 bases had no gene match. CDR3 sequence (DNA): TGTGCCAGCAGCCCCGATGGACAGGGGATGACCTATGGCTACACCTTC. Protein product: CASSPDGQGMTYGYTF.

The J gene is TRBJ1-2, the V gene TRBV19; 9 bases are a match to TRBD1. There are 13 residues in the CDR3. In germline, CDR1 is LNHDA, CDR2 SQIVND (reference sequence). Trimming at V came to 5 bases and at J to 2 bases, leaving 0 bases not matched to a gene. In DNA, the CDR3 is TGTGCCAGTAGTGACAGGGGGAACTATGGCTACACCTTC. Protein product: CASSDRGNYGYTF.

This CDR3 reads CASPPGQGYEQYF. As DNA, the CDR3 is TGCGCCAGTCCACCGGGACAGGGCTACGAGCAGTACTTC. The rearrangement links TRBV5-1 to TRBJ2-7, with 9 nucleotides matching TRBD1. There are 13 residues in the CDR3. The V segment lost 8 bases and the J segment 3 bases; nucleotides outside the gene matches: 6. Germline CDR1 SGHRS, CDR2 YFSETQ.

V gene TRBV7-2 combines with J gene TRBJ1-5; 8 bases fit TRBD1. The length of the CDR3 is 14 residues. Trimming took 4 bases from V and 7 from J; bases not matched to a gene: 6. CDR1 is SGHTA and CDR2 is FQGNSA in the germline V gene. The CDR3 sequence: CASSSDRGLQPQHF. As DNA, the CDR3 is TGTGCCAGCAGCTCTGACAGGGGCCTCCAGCCCCAGCATTTT.

This clone was seen a handful of times. In the same sample, other DNA sequences code for this CDR3. The rearrangement uses TRBV18 and TRBJ1-3, with TRBD1 as a possible D gene (5 bases). CDR1 and CDR2 from the germline V gene are KGHSH and LQKENI. The length of the CDR3 is 13 residues. V was trimmed by 6 bases and J by 2 bases, leaving 8 bases between them. The CDR3 DNA reads TGTGCCAGCTCCTCAGGGACTGGAAACACCATATATTTT. Its translation: CASSSGTGNTIYF.

The V and J genes are TRBV7-6 and TRBJ2-3, with 7 positions matching TRBD2. V gave up 3 bases and J gave up 8 bases; unmatched junction bases: 17. The germline CDR1 and CDR2 sequences are SGHVS and FNYEAQ. The CDR3 sequence is 17 residues long. The CDR3 is CASSFGASGFGGGTQYF. CDR3 bases: TGTGCCAGCAGCTTCGGTGCTAGCGGTTTTGGGGGGGGTACGCAGTATTTT.